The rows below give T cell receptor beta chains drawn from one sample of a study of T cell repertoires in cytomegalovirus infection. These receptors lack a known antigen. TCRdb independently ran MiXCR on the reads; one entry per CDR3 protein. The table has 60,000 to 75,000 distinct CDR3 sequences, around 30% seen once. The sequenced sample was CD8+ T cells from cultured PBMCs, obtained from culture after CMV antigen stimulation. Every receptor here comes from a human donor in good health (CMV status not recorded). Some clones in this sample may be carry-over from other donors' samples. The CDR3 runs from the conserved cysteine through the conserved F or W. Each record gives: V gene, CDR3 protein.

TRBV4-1,CASSLLTGQDSYEQYF
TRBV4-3,CASSQDRSSGNTIYF
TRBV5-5,CASIRERRAYNEQFF
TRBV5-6,CASTLEPTDPQYGYTF
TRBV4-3,CASSLWTRGDEKLFF
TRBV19,CASRHRGEGTLDTQYF
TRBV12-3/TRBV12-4,CASSLTGRDQETQYF
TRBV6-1,CASSPTLRGYNEQFF
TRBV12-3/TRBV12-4,CASRRPGGRVEKLFF
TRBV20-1,CSAREGQVNYGYTF
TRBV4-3,CASSQETGGSPSYEQYF
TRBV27,CASRGQYNSPLHF
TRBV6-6,CASYVAGEAFF
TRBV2,CASAPAQLDTF
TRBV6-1,CASSDKNSGNTIYF
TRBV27,CASSLVEMDTQYF
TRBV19,CASSMGRDYTF
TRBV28,CASSLVSTSETQYF
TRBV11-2,CASNSWGRGYNEQFF
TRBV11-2,CASSFSWDTTYEQYF
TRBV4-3,CASSQDGSGSTDTQYF
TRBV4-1,CASSQGEVYEQYF
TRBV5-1,CASSWVGSGGNEQFF
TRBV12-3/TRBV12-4,CASSPTQADSSYEQYF
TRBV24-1,CATSDLRDSEWQQFF
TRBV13,CASSLVRETQYF
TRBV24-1,CATSDSTVQETQYF
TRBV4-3,CASSPYGTGDLGTNEKLFF
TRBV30,CAWDTAANQPQHF
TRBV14,CASSQEDGDTQYF
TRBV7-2,CASSPGGSGRARETQYF
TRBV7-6,CAIRPLGEETQYF
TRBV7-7,CASSPSTGRETQYF
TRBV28,CASSPQGLAGTVDTQYF
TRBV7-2,CASSYLPDQETQYF
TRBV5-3,CASRLGEEAFF
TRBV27,CASSAGLAAYNEQFF
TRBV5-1,CASSWDPSEQYF